Described below is a single T cell receptor (beta chain) sequence and its context. Its cognate antigen is unknown. Amplification yielded TCR beta CDR3 regions, with RNA transcripts as the source. The primer set for the first-round RT-PCR of the TCR CDR3 was HTBI. From the multiplex PCR reads, TCRdb called clonotypes with MiXCR, one entry per CDR3 protein. The repertoire includes roughly 710,000 distinct CDR3 sequences, around 40% of them detected once, and around 32% sits in the top ten. The CDR3 length is 14 residues. Trimming cost V 11 bases and J 8 bases, with 22 bases left between them. Germline assignment: CDR1 LNHDA and CDR2 SQIVND (reference sequence). These data originate in a study of T cells in Graves' hyperthyroidism and ophthalmopathy. The overall study: Peripheral blood was collected at initial diagnosis, before any treatment.

Participants, patients aged 18 to 65, had newly diagnosed hyperthyroidism with a duration under 2 months. Not enrolled were patients with uncontrolled infection, other autoimmune disease, pregnancy or lactation. Study-wide points: Ophthalmopathy was predicted by the model a median of about 6.7 months ahead of onset.

Sequenced sample: blood. The chain uses TRBV19 and TRBJ1-5; perhaps TRBD1 as D (5 bases). The sequence derives from a woman aged 40 to 50 with Graves' hyperthyroidism. The CDR3 is CAWRRPGLSEPQHF. The CDR3 region has the DNA TGTGCCTGGAGACGTCCGGGACTCTCAGAGCCCCAGCATTTT.